This T cell receptor (beta chain) was found in a study of blood T cell repertoires in COVID-19. Germline V gives CDR1 SNHLY, CDR2 FYNNEI. V was trimmed by 3 bases and J by 4 bases, leaving 6 bases between them. This CDR3 is 12 amino acids long. The assay was immunoSEQ multiplex PCR, and TCRdb's table has in-frame clones only and misses some. The profile shows some 120,000 clones, roughly nine tenths of them singletons. The sample was peripheral blood. The TCR comes from a man between 60 and 75 years old with COVID-19, enrolled during active disease. The gene calls are TRBV2 and TRBJ1-2, with D perhaps TRBD1 (5 bases). This chain's CDR3 is CASSEGGYGYTF. The CDR3 bases are TGTGCCAGCAGTGAGGGGGGCTATGGCTACACCTTC.